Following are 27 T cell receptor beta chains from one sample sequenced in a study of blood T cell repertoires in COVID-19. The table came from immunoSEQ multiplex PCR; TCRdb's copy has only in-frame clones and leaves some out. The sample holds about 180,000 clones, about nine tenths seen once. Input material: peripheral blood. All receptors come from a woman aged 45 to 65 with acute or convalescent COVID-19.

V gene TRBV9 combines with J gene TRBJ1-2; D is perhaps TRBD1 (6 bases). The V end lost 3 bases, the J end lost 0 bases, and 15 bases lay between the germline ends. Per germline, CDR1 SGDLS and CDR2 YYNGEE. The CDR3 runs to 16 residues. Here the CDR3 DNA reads TGTGCCAGCAGCGCCCCCCGGGACACTACTAACTATGGCTACACCTTC. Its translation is CASSAPRDTTNYGYTF.

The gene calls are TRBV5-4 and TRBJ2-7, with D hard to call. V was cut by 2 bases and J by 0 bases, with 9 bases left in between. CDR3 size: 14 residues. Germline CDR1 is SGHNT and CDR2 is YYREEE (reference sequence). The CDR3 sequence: CASSFGSGSYEQYF. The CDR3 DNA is TGTGCCAGCAGCTTCGGTTCTGGCTCCTACGAGCAGTACTTC.

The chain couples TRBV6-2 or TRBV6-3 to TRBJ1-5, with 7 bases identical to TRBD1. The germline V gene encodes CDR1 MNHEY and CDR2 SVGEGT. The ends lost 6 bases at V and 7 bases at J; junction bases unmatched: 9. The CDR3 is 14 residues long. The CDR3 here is CASSPGGRGQPQHF. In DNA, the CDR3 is TGTGCCAGCAGCCCCGGAGGCAGGGGGCAGCCCCAGCATTTT.

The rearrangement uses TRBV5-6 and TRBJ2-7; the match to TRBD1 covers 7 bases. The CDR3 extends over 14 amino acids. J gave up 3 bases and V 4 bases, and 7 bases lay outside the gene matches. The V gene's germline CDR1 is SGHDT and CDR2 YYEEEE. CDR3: CASSNRQGYYEQYF. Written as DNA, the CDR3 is TGTGCCAGCAGCAATAGACAGGGTTACTACGAGCAGTACTTC.

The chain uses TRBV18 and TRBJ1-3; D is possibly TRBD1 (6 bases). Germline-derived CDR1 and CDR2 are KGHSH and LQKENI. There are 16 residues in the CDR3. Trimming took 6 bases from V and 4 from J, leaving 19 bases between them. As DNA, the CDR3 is TGTGCCAGCTCTCCTTATCCCGGGGGGCCCGGAAACACCATATATTTT. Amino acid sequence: CASSPYPGGPGNTIYF.

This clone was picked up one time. The CDR3 spells CASSQFHPDSRQPQHF. The DNA of the CDR3 is TGTGCCAGCAGCCAATTCCATCCGGACAGTAGACAGCCCCAGCATTTT. This sequence joins TRBV16 and TRBJ1-5; possible D gene TRBD1, 6 bases. This CDR3 contains 16 residues. CDR1 is KGHSY and CDR2 is FQNENV in the germline V gene. V dropped 1 base and J dropped 7 bases, with 17 bases sitting between them.

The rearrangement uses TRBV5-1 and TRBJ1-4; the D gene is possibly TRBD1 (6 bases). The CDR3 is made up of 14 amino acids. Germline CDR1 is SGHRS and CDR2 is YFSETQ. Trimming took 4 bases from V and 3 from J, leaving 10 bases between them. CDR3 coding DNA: TGCGCCAGCAGCCCCGGACAGTCTAATGAAAAACTGTTTTTT. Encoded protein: CASSPGQSNEKLFF.

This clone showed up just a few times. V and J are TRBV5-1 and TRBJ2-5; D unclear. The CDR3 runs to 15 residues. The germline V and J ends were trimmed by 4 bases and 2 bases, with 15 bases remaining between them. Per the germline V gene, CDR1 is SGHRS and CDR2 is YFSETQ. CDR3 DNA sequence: TGCGCCAGCAGCAGAGGATATTTTTCGCAAGAGACCCAGTACTTC. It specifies CASSRGYFSQETQYF.

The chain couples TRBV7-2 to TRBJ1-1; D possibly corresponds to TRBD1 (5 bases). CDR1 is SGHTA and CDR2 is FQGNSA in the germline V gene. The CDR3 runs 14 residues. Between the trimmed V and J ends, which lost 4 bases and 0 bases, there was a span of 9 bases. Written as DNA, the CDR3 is TGTGCCAGCAGCTGGCGGGGGATGAACACTGAAGCTTTCTTT. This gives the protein CASSWRGMNTEAFF.

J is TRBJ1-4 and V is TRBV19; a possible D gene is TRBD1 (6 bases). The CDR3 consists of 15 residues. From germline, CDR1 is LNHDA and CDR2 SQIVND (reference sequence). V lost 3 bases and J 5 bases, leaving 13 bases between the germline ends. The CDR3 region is CASSIFGRGNEKLFF. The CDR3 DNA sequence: TGTGCCAGTAGTATTTTCGGGAGGGGGAATGAAAAACTGTTTTTT.

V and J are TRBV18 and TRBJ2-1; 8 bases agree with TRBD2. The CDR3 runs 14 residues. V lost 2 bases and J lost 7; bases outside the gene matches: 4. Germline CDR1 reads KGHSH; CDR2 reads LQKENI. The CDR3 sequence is CASSPRAGGNEQFF. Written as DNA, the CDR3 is TGTGCCAGCTCACCAAGGGCGGGAGGAAATGAGCAGTTCTTC.

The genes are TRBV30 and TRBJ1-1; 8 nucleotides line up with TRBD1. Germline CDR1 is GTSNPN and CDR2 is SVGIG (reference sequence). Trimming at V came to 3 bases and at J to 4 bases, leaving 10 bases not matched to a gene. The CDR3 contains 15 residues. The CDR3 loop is CAWSRTGKSGTEAFF. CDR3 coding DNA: TGTGCCTGGAGCCGGACAGGGAAGAGTGGCACTGAAGCTTTCTTT.

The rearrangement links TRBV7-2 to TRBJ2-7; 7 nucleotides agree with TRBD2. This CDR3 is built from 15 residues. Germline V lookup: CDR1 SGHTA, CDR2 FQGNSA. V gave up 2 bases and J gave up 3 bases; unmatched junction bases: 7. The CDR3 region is CASSLSAGEVYEQYF. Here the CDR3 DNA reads TGTGCCAGCAGCTTATCCGCGGGAGAAGTCTACGAGCAGTACTTC.

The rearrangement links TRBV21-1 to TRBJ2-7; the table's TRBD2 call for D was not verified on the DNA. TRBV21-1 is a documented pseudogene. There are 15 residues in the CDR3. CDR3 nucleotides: TGTGCCAGCAGCAAGTTGGGAGGGCCGCTGAAAGAGCAGTACTTC. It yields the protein CASSKLGGPLKEQYF.

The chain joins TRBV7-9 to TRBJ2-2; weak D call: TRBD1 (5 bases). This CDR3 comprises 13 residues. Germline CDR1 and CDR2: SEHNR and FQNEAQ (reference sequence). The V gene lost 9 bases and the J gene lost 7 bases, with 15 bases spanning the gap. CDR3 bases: TGTGCCAGAGCGACAGCGAACGGCGGGGAGCTGTTTTTT. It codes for CARATANGGELFF.

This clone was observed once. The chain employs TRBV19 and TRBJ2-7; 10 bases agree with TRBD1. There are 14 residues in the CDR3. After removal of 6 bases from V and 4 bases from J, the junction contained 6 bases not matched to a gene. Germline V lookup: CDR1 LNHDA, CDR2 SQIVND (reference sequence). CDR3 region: CASSLTGGLYEQYF. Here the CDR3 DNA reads TGTGCCAGTAGCCTGACAGGGGGCTTATACGAGCAGTACTTC.

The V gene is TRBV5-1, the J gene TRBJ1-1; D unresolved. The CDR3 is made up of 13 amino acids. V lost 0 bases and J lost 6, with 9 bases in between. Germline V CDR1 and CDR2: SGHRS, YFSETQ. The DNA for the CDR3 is TGCGCCAGCAGCTTGGGGGCCGGGGCTGAAGCTTTCTTT. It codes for CASSLGAGAEAFF.

In DNA, the CDR3 is TGTGCCACCAGTGGGGGGATACAGGGGGCAGACTATGGCTACACCTTC. The encoded protein is CATSGGIQGADYGYTF. The chain employs TRBV24-1 and TRBJ1-2; TRBD1 aligns across 9 bases. In germline, CDR1 is KGHDR, CDR2 SFDVKD. CDR3 length: 16 amino acids. V lost 5 bases to trimming and J lost 3 bases; unmatched junction nucleotides: 9.

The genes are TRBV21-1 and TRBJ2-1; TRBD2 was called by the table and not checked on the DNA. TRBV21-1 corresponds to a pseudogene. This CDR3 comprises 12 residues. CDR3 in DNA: TGTGCCAGCAGCGGGGGGGGCTATGAGCAGTTCTTC. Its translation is CASSGGGYEQFF.

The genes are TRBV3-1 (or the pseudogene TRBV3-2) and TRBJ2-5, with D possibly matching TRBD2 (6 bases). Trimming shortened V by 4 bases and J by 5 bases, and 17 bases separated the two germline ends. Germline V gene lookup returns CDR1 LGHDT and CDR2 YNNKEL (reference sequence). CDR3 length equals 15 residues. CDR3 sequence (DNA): TGTGCCAGCAGCCCTAATCTAGCGTACGTTGAGACCCAGTACTTC. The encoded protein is CASSPNLAYVETQYF.

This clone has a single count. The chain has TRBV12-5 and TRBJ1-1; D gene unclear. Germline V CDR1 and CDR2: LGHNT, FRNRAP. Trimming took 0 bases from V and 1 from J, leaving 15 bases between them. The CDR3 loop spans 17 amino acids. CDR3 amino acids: CASGLVLLDSRNTEAFF. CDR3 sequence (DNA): TGTGCTAGTGGTTTGGTACTCCTGGACTCTCGGAACACTGAAGCTTTCTTT. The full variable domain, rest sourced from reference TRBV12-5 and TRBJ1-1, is DARVTQTPRHKVTEMGQEVTMRCQPILGHNTVFWYRQTMMQGLELLAYFRNRAPLDDSGMPKDRFSAEMPDATLATLKIQPSEPRDSAVYFCASGLVLLDSRNTEAFFGQGTRLTVV.

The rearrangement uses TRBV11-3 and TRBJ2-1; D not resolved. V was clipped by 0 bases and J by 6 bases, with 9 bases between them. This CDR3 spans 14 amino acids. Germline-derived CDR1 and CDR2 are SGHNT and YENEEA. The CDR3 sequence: CASSLDPSTNEQFF. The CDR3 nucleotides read TGTGCCAGCAGCTTAGACCCTAGTACCAATGAGCAGTTCTTC.

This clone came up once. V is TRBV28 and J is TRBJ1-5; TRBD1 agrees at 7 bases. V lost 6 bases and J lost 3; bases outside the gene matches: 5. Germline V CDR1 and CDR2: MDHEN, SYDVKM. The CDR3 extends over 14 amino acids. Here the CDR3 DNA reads TGTGCCAGCAGACAGGGACAGATCAATCAGCCCCAGCATTTT. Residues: CASRQGQINQPQHF. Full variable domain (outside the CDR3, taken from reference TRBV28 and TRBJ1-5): DVKVTQSSRYLVKRTGEKVFLECVQDMDHENMFWYRQDPGLGLRLIYFSYDVKMKEKGDIPEGYSVSREKKERFSLILESASTNQTSMYLCASRQGQINQPQHFGDGTRLSIL.

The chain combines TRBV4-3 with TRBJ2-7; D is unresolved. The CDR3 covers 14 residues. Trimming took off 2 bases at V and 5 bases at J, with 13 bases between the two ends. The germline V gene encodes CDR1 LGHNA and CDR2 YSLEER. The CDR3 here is CASSQFSQVHEQYF. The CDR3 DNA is TGCGCCAGCAGCCAATTTTCTCAGGTCCACGAGCAGTACTTC.

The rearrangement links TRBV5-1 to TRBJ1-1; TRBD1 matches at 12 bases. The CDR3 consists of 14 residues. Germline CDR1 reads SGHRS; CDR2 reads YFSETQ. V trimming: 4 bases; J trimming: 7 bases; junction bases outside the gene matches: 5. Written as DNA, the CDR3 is TGCGCCAGCAGCCCGGGACAGGGGGCGAGTGAAGCTTTCTTT. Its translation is CASSPGQGASEAFF.

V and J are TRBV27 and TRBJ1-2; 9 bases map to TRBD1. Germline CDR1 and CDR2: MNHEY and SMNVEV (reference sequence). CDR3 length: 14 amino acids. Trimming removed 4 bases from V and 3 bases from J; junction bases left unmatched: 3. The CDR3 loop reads CASSSRDRDYGYTF. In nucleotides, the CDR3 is TGTGCCAGCAGTTCTCGGGACAGGGACTATGGCTACACCTTC.

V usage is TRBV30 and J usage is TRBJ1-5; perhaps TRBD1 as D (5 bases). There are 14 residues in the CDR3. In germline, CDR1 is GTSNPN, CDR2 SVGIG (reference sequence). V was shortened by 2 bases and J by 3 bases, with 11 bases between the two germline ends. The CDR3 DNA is TGTGCCTGGAGTCCTGACAGTTTCAATCAGCCCCAGCATTTT. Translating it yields CAWSPDSFNQPQHF.